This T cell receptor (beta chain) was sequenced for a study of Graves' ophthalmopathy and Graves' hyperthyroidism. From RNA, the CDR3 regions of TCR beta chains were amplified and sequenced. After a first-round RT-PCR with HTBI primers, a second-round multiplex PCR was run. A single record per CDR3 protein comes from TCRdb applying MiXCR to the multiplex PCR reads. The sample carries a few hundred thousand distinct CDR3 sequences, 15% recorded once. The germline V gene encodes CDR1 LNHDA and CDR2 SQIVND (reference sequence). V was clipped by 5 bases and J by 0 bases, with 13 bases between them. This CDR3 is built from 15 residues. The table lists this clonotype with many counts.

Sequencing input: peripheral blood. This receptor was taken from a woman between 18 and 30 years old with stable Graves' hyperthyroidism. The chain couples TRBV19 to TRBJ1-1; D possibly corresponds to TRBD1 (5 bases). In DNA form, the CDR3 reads TGTGCCAGTAGTCGCACCGGGGGATTGAACACTGAAGCTTTCTTT. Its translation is CASSRTGGLNTEAFF.